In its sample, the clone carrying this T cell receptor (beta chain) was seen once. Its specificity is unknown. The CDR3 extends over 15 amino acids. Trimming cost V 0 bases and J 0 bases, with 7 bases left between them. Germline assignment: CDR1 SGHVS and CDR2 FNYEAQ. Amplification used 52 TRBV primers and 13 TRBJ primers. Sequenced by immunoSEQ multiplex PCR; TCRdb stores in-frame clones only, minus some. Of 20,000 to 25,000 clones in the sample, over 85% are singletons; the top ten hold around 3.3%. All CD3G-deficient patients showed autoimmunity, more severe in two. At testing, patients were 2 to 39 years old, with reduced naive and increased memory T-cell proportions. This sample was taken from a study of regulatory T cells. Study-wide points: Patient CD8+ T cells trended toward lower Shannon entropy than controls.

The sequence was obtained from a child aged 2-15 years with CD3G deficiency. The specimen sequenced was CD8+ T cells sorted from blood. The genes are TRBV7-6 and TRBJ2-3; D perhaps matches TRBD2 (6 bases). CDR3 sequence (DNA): TGTGCCAGCAGCTTAGCTGCGGGAAGCACAGATACGCAGTATTTT. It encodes CASSLAAGSTDTQYF.